This passage covers 24 T cell receptor beta chains from one sample sequenced in a study of cytomegalovirus exposure and HLA in healthy donors. The assay was immunoSEQ multiplex PCR, and TCRdb's table has in-frame clones only and misses some. The table records fewer than 200,000 clones, roughly 86% of them present only once. Sequenced sample: PBMCs. The origin of the receptors is a woman between 18 and 29 years old in good health and CMV-seropositive.

Only one count was recorded for this clone. J is TRBJ2-1 and V is TRBV7-2; D perhaps matches TRBD2 (6 bases). CDR1 is SGHTA, CDR2 FQGNSA, per germline. This CDR3 region has 16 residues. With 5 bases removed from V and 2 bases from J, the gap between germline ends came to 16 bases. CDR3 bases: TGTGCCAGCAGCGTACGCGGTTCTAGCGCCTACAATGAGCAGTTCTTC. This gives the protein CASSVRGSSAYNEQFF. The complete variable domain, with remaining parts taken from reference TRBV7-2 and TRBJ2-1, reads GAGVSQSPSNKVTEKGKDVELRCDPISGHTALYWYRQSLGQGLEFLIYFQGNSAPDKSGLPSDRFSAERTGGSVSTLTIQRTQQEDSAVYLCASSVRGSSAYNEQFFGPGTRLTVL.

As for this clone: A much larger clone differs by one base, so this may be a read error. Within the sample, other DNA sequences also encode this same CDR3. V usage is TRBV6-4 and J usage is TRBJ2-1, with 9 bases lining up with TRBD2. The junction had 0 bases not matched to a gene; V was cut back by 3 bases and J by 0 bases. CDR1 MRHNA and CDR2 SNTAGT come from the germline V gene. CDR3 size: 15 residues. The CDR3 sequence: CASSETSGSYNEQFF. DNA of the CDR3: TGTGCCAGCAGTGAGACTAGCGGCTCCTACAATGAGCAGTTCTTC.

Comment on this clone: A junction end diverges from the germline sequence, so it may reflect a read error. The chain carries TRBV7-9 and TRBJ2-7; the D is unclear. The germline CDR1 and CDR2 sequences are SEHNR and FQNEAQ (reference sequence). The CDR3 runs 11 residues. CDR3 nucleotide sequence: TGTGCCAGCAGCCCCTCCCACGAGCAGTACTTC. Amino acid sequence: CASSPSHEQYF.

Written as DNA, the CDR3 is TGCGCCAGCAGCCATAATCCGACACATTTAACCGGGGAGCTGTTTTTT. This translates into CASSHNPTHLTGELFF. This sequence joins TRBV4-1 and TRBJ2-2; D unresolved. V was cut by 3 bases and J by 5 bases, with 16 bases left in between. Germline values: CDR1 MGHRA, CDR2 YSYEKL. The CDR3 is 16 residues long.

The V gene is TRBV29-1, the J gene TRBJ2-3; the match to TRBD2 covers 13 bases. The trim removed 3 bases at V and 5 bases at J, leaving 2 bases unmatched. The germline CDR1 and CDR2 sequences are SQVTM and ANQGSEA. The CDR3 runs 14 residues. The CDR3 nucleotides are TGCAGCGTTGATGGACTAGCGGGAGTAGATACGCAGTATTTT. It codes for CSVDGLAGVDTQYF.

This chain connects TRBV7-9 to TRBJ2-3; 8 bases are a match to TRBD1. V lost 5 bases, J lost 8 bases, and 9 bases stayed unmatched. CDR1 is SEHNR and CDR2 is FQNEAQ in the germline V gene (reference sequence). The length of the CDR3 is 14 residues. CDR3 amino acids: CASSLGQVPFTQYF. CDR3 nucleotide sequence: TGTGCCAGCAGCCTGGGACAGGTCCCCTTTACGCAGTATTTT.

The chain employs TRBV7-2 and TRBJ2-7, with 8 bases identical to TRBD1. With V trimmed by 5 bases and J by 6 bases, 9 bases remained unmatched. CDR1 is SGHTA, CDR2 FQGNSA, per germline. This CDR3 has 14 residues. CDR3 loop: CASSPDRVGREQYF. In DNA, the CDR3 is TGTGCCAGCAGCCCGGACAGGGTGGGGCGCGAGCAGTACTTC.

This chain joins TRBV30 and TRBJ2-2; D not resolved. The CDR3 is 12 amino acids. Germline V CDR1 and CDR2: GTSNPN, SVGIG (reference sequence). V shed 1 base and J shed 7 bases, with 7 bases lying between them. CDR3 loop: CAWSAGVGELFF. CDR3 in DNA: TGTGCCTGGAGTGCTGGAGTCGGGGAGCTGTTTTTT.

This chain links TRBV4-2 with TRBJ2-1; 11 nucleotides align to TRBD2. This CDR3 is built from 17 residues. CDR1 is LGHNA and CDR2 is YNFKEQ in the germline V gene. V shed 0 bases and J 5 bases; nucleotides not matched to a gene: 6. CDR3 bases: TGTGCCAGCAGCCAAGAGAGGGGACTAGCGGAAAACAATGAGCAGTTCTTC. It specifies CASSQERGLAENNEQFF.

The chain has TRBV28 and TRBJ2-7; tentative D call: TRBD2 (6 bases). The germline V and J ends were trimmed by 2 bases and 3 bases, with 20 bases remaining between them. The germline V gene encodes CDR1 MDHEN and CDR2 SYDVKM. The CDR3 covers 17 residues. The CDR3 nucleotides are TGTGCCAGCAGTTTACCAGGCTCCGGGAGTCATGGCTACGAGCAGTACTTC. It yields the protein CASSLPGSGSHGYEQYF.

The genes are TRBV29-1 and TRBJ2-1, with D possibly matching TRBD1 (5 bases). Trimming removed 7 bases at V and 2 bases at J, with 15 bases between. The CDR3 has 14 residues. Per the germline V gene, CDR1 is SQVTM and CDR2 is ANQGSEA. DNA for the CDR3: TGCAGCGCCTGGGGTTGGGGCCCCTACAATGAGCAGTTCTTC. Protein sequence: CSAWGWGPYNEQFF.

The chain carries TRBV4-3 and TRBJ2-5; D is possibly TRBD2 (5 bases). Trimming left V 5 bases short and J 5 bases short, with 12 bases between. Germline V CDR1 and CDR2: LGHNA, YSLEER. This CDR3 spans 13 amino acids. CDR3 DNA: TGCGCCAGCAGCGAGGGAGTTTCGGAGACCCAGTACTTC. Encoded protein: CASSEGVSETQYF.

This clone was detected once. The chain couples TRBV6-1 to TRBJ2-3; no firm D call. The CDR3 extends over 13 amino acids. From germline, CDR1 is MNHNS and CDR2 SASEGT. V shed 7 bases and J shed 5 bases, with 13 bases lying between them. The CDR3 sequence: CASIPTLLDTQYF. The CDR3 DNA reads TGTGCCAGCATTCCTACTCTATTAGATACGCAGTATTTT.

The rearrangement uses TRBV28 and TRBJ2-3, with 7 bases lining up with TRBD1. Germline loops: CDR1 MDHEN, CDR2 SYDVKM. J gave up 1 base and V 6 bases, and 7 bases lay outside the gene matches. The CDR3 is made up of 15 amino acids. The CDR3 nucleotides are TGTGCCAGCAGCCAAGACAGGGCTGGCACAGATACGCAGTATTTT. Protein sequence: CASSQDRAGTDTQYF.

The rearrangement uses TRBV5-8 and TRBJ1-3, with D maybe TRBD1 (5 bases). Deletions cut 5 bases from V and 0 bases from J, with 9 bases between. Per the germline V gene, CDR1 is SGHTS and CDR2 is YDEGEE. CDR3 length: 14 residues. CDR3 bases: TGTGCCAGCAGGGGGCATCTCTCTGGAAACACCATATATTTT. The encoded protein is CASRGHLSGNTIYF.

Only a few counts were recorded for this clone. This chain's CDR3 is CASSIDRAYEQYF. The CDR3 DNA sequence: TGTGCCAGTAGTATAGACAGGGCCTACGAGCAGTACTTC. V and J are TRBV19 and TRBJ2-7, with a possible D match to TRBD1 (5 bases). In germline, CDR1 is LNHDA, CDR2 SQIVND (reference sequence). Trimming took off 0 bases at V and 2 bases at J, with 5 bases between the two ends. CDR3 length: 13 amino acids.

The J gene is TRBJ2-1, the V gene TRBV12-5, with 15 bases aligning to TRBD2. The V gene end was trimmed by 6 bases and the J gene end by 0 bases; junction bases not matched to a gene: 12. The V gene's germline CDR1 is LGHNT and CDR2 FRNRAP. The CDR3 is 20 amino acids. This CDR3 reads CASGQPTGTSGRSSYNEQFF. The CDR3 coding sequence is TGTGCTAGTGGCCAACCCACCGGGACTAGCGGGAGGAGCTCCTACAATGAGCAGTTCTTC.

This clone has a handful of counts. The chain is built from TRBV30 and TRBJ1-1; no clear D gene. Trimming pared 0 bases from V and 6 bases from J, leaving 11 bases between. The CDR3 has 13 amino acids. Germline CDR1 and CDR2: GTSNPN and SVGIG (reference sequence). In nucleotides, the CDR3 is TGTGCCTGGAGTGTAAGGAGAAGCTCTGAAGCTTTCTTT. Translating it yields CAWSVRRSSEAFF.

This chain links TRBV18 with TRBJ1-1, with a possible D match to TRBD1 (6 bases). Germline V CDR1 and CDR2: KGHSH, LQKENI. The V and J ends lost 6 bases and 5 bases respectively, with 16 bases between them. The CDR3 contains 14 residues. CDR3: CASSEVPGATEAFF. In DNA, the CDR3 is TGTGCCAGCTCCGAAGTCCCAGGGGCGACTGAAGCTTTCTTT.

This chain connects TRBV7-9 to TRBJ2-7, with 11 bases fitting TRBD2. V lost 5 bases to trimming and J lost 3 bases; unmatched junction nucleotides: 6. The germline CDR1 and CDR2 sequences are SEHNR and FQNEAQ (reference sequence). CDR3 length equals 15 residues. CDR3 protein: CASSLPGLADYEQYF. Written as DNA, the CDR3 is TGTGCCAGCAGCCTACCGGGACTAGCGGACTACGAGCAGTACTTC.

The V gene is TRBV10-1, the J gene TRBJ2-1, with D possibly matching TRBD2 (6 bases). Trimming cost V 3 bases and J 5 bases, with 17 bases left between them. CDR3 length: 16 amino acids. Germline V gene sequence: CDR1 WNHNN, CDR2 SYGVQD (reference sequence). CDR3 sequence: CASSDPPGTRNNEQFF. CDR3 coding DNA: TGCGCCAGCAGTGACCCACCCGGGACTCGGAACAATGAGCAGTTCTTC.

The chain joins TRBV19 to TRBJ2-7; 7 nucleotides match TRBD1. CDR1 and CDR2 (germline): LNHDA, SQIVND (reference sequence). V dropped 3 bases and J dropped 5; count of bases not matched to a gene: 10. This CDR3 comprises 15 residues. The CDR3 DNA reads TGTGCCAGTAGTATCGGGGAGACAGGGCTGAACGAGCAGTACTTC. Translated: CASSIGETGLNEQYF.

The V and J genes are TRBV19 and TRBJ1-3, with D perhaps matching TRBD1 (5 bases). This CDR3 is 13 amino acids long. The germline V gene has CDR1 LNHDA and CDR2 SQIVND (reference sequence). Trimming pared 10 bases from V and 4 bases from J, leaving 14 bases between. The CDR3 nucleotides are TGTGCCACCCAACGGGGGGTAGGAAACACCATATATTTT. It translates to CATQRGVGNTIYF.

The genes are TRBV5-6 and TRBJ2-1; a weak D match, TRBD1 (7 bases). Trimming stripped 0 bases from V and 3 bases from J, with 10 bases between. The CDR3 is made up of 15 amino acids. CDR1 is SGHDT and CDR2 is YYEEEE in the germline V gene. The CDR3 DNA reads TGTGCCAGCAGCTTGGGCGGGACAGTCTACAATGAGCAGTTCTTC. This translates into CASSLGGTVYNEQFF.